This entry lists 6 T cell receptor beta chains sequenced from one sample in a study of patients and donors after allogeneic stem cell transplantation. Via MiXCR, TCRdb re-called the RT-PCR reads, giving one row per CDR3 protein. The table has 390,000 or so distinct CDR3 sequences, around 16% seen once. Sequencing was performed on blood, either unsorted or a sorted T cell fraction (not recorded which). The source is a human donor who was either an allogeneic HSCT recipient or a stem cell or donor lymphocyte infusion donor (not recorded which). It is not recorded whose cells these are; they may come from a transplant donor.

This clonotype showed up just a few times. J is TRBJ2-3 and V is TRBV29-1, with D maybe TRBD2 (6 bases). Deletions cut 0 bases from V and 7 bases from J, with 20 bases between. Per the germline V gene, CDR1 is SQVTM and CDR2 is ANQGSEA. This CDR3 region has 16 residues. CDR3 DNA sequence: TGCAGCGTTGAAGATTTATGGGCGGGATCTGGGCATACGCAGTATTTT. This translates into CSVEDLWAGSGHTQYF.

This clonotype was seen only a few times. The V call is TRBV7-8, the J call TRBJ1-1; a weak D match, TRBD1 (6 bases). The CDR3 contains 14 residues. Germline assignment: CDR1 SGHVS and CDR2 FQNEAQ. With 5 bases removed from V and 5 bases from J, the gap between germline ends came to 15 bases. The CDR3 DNA sequence: TGTGCCAGCAGCAAGAACAGGGTCGGTACTGAAGCTTTCTTT. Amino acids: CASSKNRVGTEAFF. Looking up the rest from reference TRBV7-8 and TRBJ1-1 gives the full variable domain: GAGVSQSPRYKVAKRGQDVALRCDPISGHVSLFWYQQALGQGPEFLTYFQNEAQLDKSGLPSDRFFAERPEGSVSTLKIQRTQQEDSAVYLCASSKNRVGTEAFFGQGTRLTVV.

This clonotype was observed at least ten times. The V gene is TRBV19, the J gene TRBJ1-5; maybe TRBD1 (6 bases). The germline CDR1 and CDR2 sequences are LNHDA and SQIVND (reference sequence). V lost 3 bases to trimming and J lost 5 bases, with 11 bases between them. The CDR3 spans 14 residues. The CDR3 sequence: CASSITGPDQPQHF. The CDR3 bases are TGTGCCAGTAGTATCACAGGGCCCGATCAGCCCCAGCATTTT.

This clonotype was observed at least ten times. The rearrangement links TRBV29-1 to TRBJ1-5, with 9 bases aligning to TRBD1. V was clipped by 4 bases and J by 5 bases; unmatched bases: 9. Germline V gene sequence: CDR1 SQVTM, CDR2 ANQGSEA. This CDR3 region has 15 residues. This chain's CDR3 is CSVGIGQGPYQPQHF. CDR3 DNA: TGCAGCGTTGGAATCGGACAGGGGCCTTATCAGCCCCAGCATTTT. The complete variable domain, with remaining parts taken from reference TRBV29-1 and TRBJ1-5, reads SAVISQKPSRDICQRGTSLTIQCQVDSQVTMMFWYRQQPGQSLTLIATANQGSEATYESGFVIDKFPISRPNLTFSTLTVSNMSPEDSSIYLCSVGIGQGPYQPQHFGDGTRLSIL.

This clonotype was detected a few times. J is TRBJ2-1 and V is TRBV29-1; D is possibly TRBD1 (6 bases). This CDR3 is built from 16 residues. The germline gives CDR1 SQVTM, CDR2 ANQGSEA. Trimming pared 4 bases from V and 2 bases from J, leaving 18 bases between. The CDR3 protein is CSVGTLTGNPYNEQFF. The CDR3 DNA follows: TGCAGCGTTGGGACCTTAACAGGGAACCCCTACAATGAGCAGTTCTTC.

This clonotype appeared many times. The V call is TRBV15, the J call TRBJ1-6; 7 positions match TRBD1. With V trimmed by 3 bases and J by 3 bases, 2 bases remained unmatched. CDR1 and CDR2 (germline): LNHNV, YYDKDF (reference sequence). The CDR3 runs 15 residues. The CDR3 DNA sequence: TGTGCCACCAGCAGTCGGGACAGCTATAATTCACCCCTCCACTTT. Its translation is CATSSRDSYNSPLHF.